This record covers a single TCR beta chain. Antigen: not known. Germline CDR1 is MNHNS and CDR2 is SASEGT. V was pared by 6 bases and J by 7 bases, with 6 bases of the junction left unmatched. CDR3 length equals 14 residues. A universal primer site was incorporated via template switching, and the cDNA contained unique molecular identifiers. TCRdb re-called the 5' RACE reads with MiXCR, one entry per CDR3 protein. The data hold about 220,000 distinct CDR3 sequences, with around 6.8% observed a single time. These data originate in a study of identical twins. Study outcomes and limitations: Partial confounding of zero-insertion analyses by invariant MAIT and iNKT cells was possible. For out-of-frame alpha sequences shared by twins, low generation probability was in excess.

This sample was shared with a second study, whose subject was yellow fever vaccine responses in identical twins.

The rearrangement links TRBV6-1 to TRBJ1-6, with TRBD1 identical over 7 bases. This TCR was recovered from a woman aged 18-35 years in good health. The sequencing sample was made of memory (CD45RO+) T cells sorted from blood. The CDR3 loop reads CASSPGQTNSPLHF. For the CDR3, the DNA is TGTGCCAGCAGCCCGGGACAGACCAATTCACCCCTCCACTTT.